One and the same sample provided the 23 T cell receptor beta chains below, sequenced in a study of blood T cell repertoires in COVID-19. Measured with immunoSEQ multiplex PCR; TCRdb has only the in-frame clones, and not every one. The sample lists approximately 110,000 clones; roughly 80% were seen once. Material: peripheral blood. The source is a man at least 80 years old with COVID-19, enrolled during active disease.

The rearrangement uses TRBV4-2 and TRBJ1-2; 7 nucleotides align to TRBD1. Trimming removed 0 bases from V and 6 bases from J; junction bases left unmatched: 7. From germline, CDR1 is LGHNA and CDR2 YNFKEQ. This CDR3 comprises 15 residues. The CDR3 loop is CASSQDPDRIHGYTF. As DNA, the CDR3 is TGTGCCAGCAGCCAAGACCCGGACAGGATACATGGCTACACCTTC.

The gene calls are TRBV7-2 and TRBJ2-1, with a tentative D call TRBD2 (6 bases). The CDR3 is 17 residues long. From germline, CDR1 is SGHTA and CDR2 FQGNSA. The germline V and J ends were trimmed by 0 bases and 4 bases, with 16 bases remaining between them. CDR3 nucleotides: TGTGCCAGCAGCTTAGCGGGCGGGAACTACGGGTACAATGAGCAGTTCTTC. Translating it yields CASSLAGGNYGYNEQFF.

V usage is TRBV4-2 and J usage is TRBJ2-7; a weak D match, TRBD2 (6 bases). V shed 4 bases and J shed 4 bases, with 14 bases lying between them. CDR1 and CDR2 (germline): LGHNA, YNFKEQ. This CDR3 has 14 amino acids. The CDR3 DNA reads as TGTGCCAGCAGCCGAAGCGGGTTAGGGTACGAGCAGTACTTC. It encodes CASSRSGLGYEQYF.

The chain is built from TRBV28 and TRBJ1-2; D perhaps matches TRBD1 (5 bases). Per germline, CDR1 MDHEN and CDR2 SYDVKM. This CDR3 region has 13 residues. The germline V and J ends were trimmed by 4 bases and 8 bases, with 14 bases remaining between them. As DNA, the CDR3 is TGTGCCAGCAGTTCTCAGGGTCAAGGGGGCTACACCTTC. Its protein product is CASSSQGQGGYTF.

The J gene is TRBJ2-7, the V gene TRBV7-9; D remains unclear. The CDR3 has 11 residues. V lost 8 bases to trimming and J lost 3 bases, with 8 bases between them. The germline gives CDR1 SEHNR, CDR2 FQNEAQ (reference sequence). This CDR3 reads CASGLIYEQYF. CDR3 sequence (DNA): TGTGCCAGCGGCCTTATCTACGAGCAGTACTTC.

CDR3 residues: CASSRPAAVGRWNTGELFF. Here the CDR3 DNA reads TGTGCCAGCAGTCGCCCGGCCGCTGTAGGGAGGTGGAACACCGGGGAGCTGTTTTTT. The V gene is TRBV6-2 or TRBV6-3, the J gene TRBJ2-2; perhaps TRBD2 as D (6 bases). The CDR3 is 19 amino acids. V was clipped by 5 bases and J by 1 base, with 23 bases between them. The germline CDR1 and CDR2 sequences are MNHEY and SVGEGT.

This clone was observed a handful of times. The chain joins TRBV2 to TRBJ2-7; D uncertain. CDR1 and CDR2 from the germline V gene are SNHLY and FYNNEI. This CDR3 region has 12 residues. V lost 3 bases and J lost 2, with 5 bases in between. DNA for the CDR3: TGTGCCAGCAGTGATAGTCCCTACGAGCAGTACTTC. Translated: CASSDSPYEQYF.

The V gene is TRBV18, the J gene TRBJ1-2; a possible D gene is TRBD1 (6 bases). In germline, CDR1 is KGHSH, CDR2 LQKENI. The V end was cut by 4 bases, the J end by 4 bases, with 13 bases between. This CDR3 has 14 residues. CDR3 in DNA: TGTGCCAGCTCACTTTCCGGACAGCCCTATGGCTACACCTTC. Its translation: CASSLSGQPYGYTF.

This clone was seen ten or more times. The chain recombines TRBV28 with TRBJ2-1; D may be TRBD1 (8 bases). The CDR3 totals 18 residues. Germline CDR1 is MDHEN and CDR2 is SYDVKM. V lost 7 bases and J 3 bases, leaving 25 bases between the germline ends. Here the CDR3 DNA reads TGTGCCAGCACCTCACAGGGGGGGTCAATGGGGCTCTACAATGAGCAGTTCTTC. It specifies CASTSQGGSMGLYNEQFF.

The rearrangement links TRBV19 to TRBJ1-4, with D perhaps TRBD1 (6 bases). V was trimmed by 3 bases and J by 1 base, leaving 21 bases between them. Germline V gene data show CDR1 as LNHDA and CDR2 as SQIVND (reference sequence). This CDR3 region has 19 residues. The CDR3 DNA follows: TGTGCCAGTAGTATCTTGGTACCGATCAGGGGCGTAACTAATGAAAAACTGTTTTTT. It specifies CASSILVPIRGVTNEKLFF.

A single count supports this clone. The chain recombines TRBV5-1 with TRBJ2-3; weak D call: TRBD2 (6 bases). The ends were cut back, 0 bases at V and 4 bases at J, with 9 bases in the middle. CDR1 and CDR2 (germline): SGHRS, YFSETQ. The CDR3 sequence is 14 residues long. The CDR3 loop reads CASSLGLVPDTQYF. CDR3 nucleotide sequence: TGCGCCAGCAGCTTGGGACTAGTTCCAGATACGCAGTATTTT.

The chain employs TRBV15 and TRBJ2-7; 9 positions match TRBD1. V shed 0 bases and J 1 base; nucleotides not matched to a gene: 1. This CDR3 contains 15 residues. Germline CDR1 is LNHNV and CDR2 is YYDKDF (reference sequence). The CDR3 region is CATSREGTGSYEQYF. Here the CDR3 DNA reads TGTGCCACCAGCAGAGAAGGGACAGGGTCCTACGAGCAGTACTTC.

The chain couples TRBV5-5 to TRBJ1-1; TRBD1 is a possible D gene (6 bases). CDR3 length: 16 amino acids. CDR1 is SGHKS and CDR2 is YYEKEE in the germline V gene (reference sequence). With 1 base removed from V and 4 bases from J, the gap between germline ends came to 17 bases. The CDR3 bases are TGTGCCAGCAGCTTGTTGAATCAGGGGCTCGGCACTGAAGCTTTCTTT. Translation: CASSLLNQGLGTEAFF.

The genes are TRBV7-3 and TRBJ2-1; 14 nucleotides match TRBD2. CDR3 size: 15 residues. CDR1 SGHTA and CDR2 FQGTGA come from the germline V gene. V was pared by 5 bases and J by 12 bases, with 9 bases of the junction left unmatched. Here the CDR3 reads CASSPGTSGRRGQFF. CDR3 DNA sequence: TGTGCCAGCAGCCCTGGGACTAGCGGGAGAAGGGGGCAGTTCTTC. Full variable domain (rest looked up from reference TRBV7-3 and TRBJ2-1): GAGVSQTPSNKVTEKGKYVELRCDPISGHTALYWYRQSLGQGPEFLIYFQGTGAADDSGLPNDRFFAVRPEGSVSTLKIQRTERGDSAVYLCASSPGTSGRRGQFFGPGTRLTVL.

This chain connects TRBV27 to TRBJ2-1, with D possibly matching TRBD2 (6 bases). The CDR3 is made up of 14 amino acids. The V gene's germline CDR1 is MNHEY and CDR2 SMNVEV (reference sequence). The germline V and J ends were trimmed by 2 bases and 5 bases, with 10 bases remaining between them. CDR3 protein: CASSLTGVHNEQFF. The CDR3 DNA is TGTGCCAGCAGTTTAACGGGAGTCCACAATGAGCAGTTCTTC.

The J gene is TRBJ1-3, the V gene TRBV28, with D perhaps matching TRBD1 (6 bases). This CDR3 has 13 amino acids. V shed 3 bases and J shed 4 bases, with 7 bases lying between them. Germline CDR1 reads MDHEN; CDR2 reads SYDVKM. The CDR3 reads CASSFGQGNTIYF. CDR3 bases: TGTGCCAGCAGTTTTGGACAGGGAAACACCATATATTTT.

The gene calls are TRBV5-1 and TRBJ2-7; 9 bases agree with TRBD1. Trimming removed 6 bases from V and 5 bases from J; junction bases left unmatched: 6. In germline, CDR1 is SGHRS, CDR2 YFSETQ. This CDR3 has 13 amino acids. The CDR3 here is CASIGDRVNEQYF. Written as DNA, the CDR3 is TGCGCCAGCATTGGGGACAGGGTTAACGAGCAGTACTTC.

This clone was detected only once. The rearrangement links TRBV6-6 to TRBJ1-6; possibly TRBD1 for D (5 bases). Per germline, CDR1 MNHNY and CDR2 SVGAGI (reference sequence). The V gene lost 5 bases and the J gene lost 12 bases, with 14 bases spanning the gap. The CDR3 is 13 amino acids. CDR3 in amino acids: CASSGGTARPLHF. In DNA, the CDR3 is TGTGCCAGCAGTGGAGGGACGGCAAGACCCCTCCACTTT.

The V and J genes are TRBV28 and TRBJ1-6, with D possibly TRBD1 on 5 matching bases. The length of the CDR3 is 14 residues. The ends were cut back, 2 bases at V and 7 bases at J, with 9 bases in the middle. Per the germline V gene, CDR1 is MDHEN and CDR2 is SYDVKM. CDR3 in amino acids: CASSLGQGNSPLHF. The CDR3 bases are TGTGCCAGCAGTTTAGGTCAGGGAAATTCACCCCTCCACTTT.

The V call is TRBV28, the J call TRBJ2-7, with 8 bases lining up with TRBD1. V lost 5 bases to trimming and J lost 2 bases; unmatched junction nucleotides: 2. Per the germline V gene, CDR1 is MDHEN and CDR2 is SYDVKM. The CDR3 runs 13 residues. The CDR3 spells CASSRTGTYEQYF. The CDR3 DNA reads as TGTGCCAGCAGTCGGACAGGGACCTACGAGCAGTACTTC. Looking up the rest from reference TRBV28 and TRBJ2-7 gives the full variable domain: DVKVTQSSRYLVKRTGEKVFLECVQDMDHENMFWYRQDPGLGLRLIYFSYDVKMKEKGDIPEGYSVSREKKERFSLILESASTNQTSMYLCASSRTGTYEQYFGPGTRLTVT.

In this sample, this clone turned up a few times. The chain links TRBV29-1 to TRBJ2-5; 9 bases line up with TRBD2. The V and J ends lost 6 bases and 6 bases, in that order; junction bases with no gene match: 8. This CDR3 region has 13 residues. The germline V gene encodes CDR1 SQVTM and CDR2 ANQGSEA. CDR3 in DNA: TGCAGCGTCGTGCAGGCGGGAGGGCAGACCCAGTACTTC. It translates to CSVVQAGGQTQYF.

The CDR3 nucleotides read TGTGCCAGCAGCGTAGAGGGTGGTCGGGGTTCACCCCTCCACTTT. Its translation is CASSVEGGRGSPLHF. V gene TRBV9 combines with J gene TRBJ1-6; unclear D gene. V gave up 0 bases and J gave up 9 bases, with 13 bases separating them. The length of the CDR3 is 15 residues. Germline-derived CDR1 and CDR2 are SGDLS and YYNGEE.

This clone was counted only a few times. The chain combines TRBV6-5 with TRBJ1-5, with D perhaps matching TRBD1 (5 bases). Trimming cost V 0 bases and J 11 bases, with 8 bases left between them. The germline V gene has CDR1 MNHEY and CDR2 SVGAGI. The CDR3 consists of 12 residues. CDR3 loop: CASSYSGGTQHF. The DNA of the CDR3 is TGTGCCAGCAGTTACTCCGGGGGAACCCAGCATTTT.